This TCR beta chain is drawn from a study of breast tumors, draining lymph nodes, adjacent tissues. Study-wide results and caveats: Compared with lymph nodes, tumors were less diverse; compared with nontumor tissue, more. Luminal-like breast cancer showed significantly greater tumor-nontumor repertoire similarity than basal-like breast cancer did.

Breast cancer patients provided tissue from their axillary draining lymph nodes. Via MiXCR, TCRdb re-called the multiplex PCR reads, giving one row per CDR3 protein. In the table there are around 150,000 distinct CDR3 sequences, 32% of which are singletons. Trimming pared 0 bases from V and 0 bases from J, leaving 10 bases between. CDR1 and CDR2 (germline): MNHEY, SVGAGI. The CDR3 length is 16 residues. Ten or more counts support this clonotype. Its antigen is not known. The sequence was obtained from a female donor with breast cancer. Some clones in this sample may be carry-over from other donors' samples. Sequenced material: axillary lymph node tissue. The genes are TRBV6-5 and TRBJ2-3; tentatively, D is TRBD2 (5 bases). This CDR3 is CASSYSALASTDTQYF. The DNA for the CDR3 is TGTGCCAGCAGTTACTCGGCCCTAGCAAGCACAGATACGCAGTATTTT.